This TCR beta chain was recorded in a study of blood T cell repertoires in COVID-19. The V segment lost 5 bases and the J segment 0 bases; nucleotides outside the gene matches: 10. This CDR3 has 16 amino acids. Looked up from germline, CDR1 is SGHTA and CDR2 is FQGTGA. The table lists this clone with a few counts. TCRdb's table, derived via immunoSEQ multiplex PCR, lists solely in-frame clones and lacks some. This sample has 200,000 to 300,000 clones, with around 87% found just once. The TCR sequence derives from a woman aged 45-59 years with acute or convalescent COVID-19. The gene calls are TRBV7-3 and TRBJ2-7; 7 positions agree with TRBD2. Specimen: peripheral blood. The CDR3 sequence is CASSTHSGSYSYEQYF. In DNA form, the CDR3 reads TGTGCCAGCAGCACCCATAGCGGGTCCTACTCCTACGAGCAGTACTTC.